The sequence of this TCR beta chain was determined in a study of human T cells and chemical hapten exposure. Study details: Variation in per-sample TCR yields came mainly from small pooled library volume differences.

Points from the study as a whole: Once DPC sensitization occurred, TCRs above 1 in 1000 frequency showed no change.

As for time point: healthy volunteer bleed at 6 weeks. The authors' total RNA extraction used unfractionated whole blood. Turning to this clonotype: Its matching antigen is unknown.

V shed 3 bases and J shed 7 bases, with 19 bases lying between them. CDR3 length: 16 amino acids. Germline values: CDR1 ENHRY, CDR2 SYGVKD. Unique molecular identifiers were attached to individual cDNA molecules during library preparation. Authors' methods: The median was around 91,000 TCRs per sample, ranging roughly 20,000 to 690,600. TCRdb fed the RACE reads into MiXCR, producing one record per CDR3 protein. TCRdb's processing, not the authors' own work, is the source of the V and J calls. The table includes approximately 84,000 distinct CDR3 sequences, about 9% detected once. This sequence was found in a male donor in good health. Some clones in this sample may be carry-over from other donors' samples. Sequences were obtained from whole blood. The rearrangement uses TRBV10-3 and TRBJ2-1; no reliable D call. CDR3 amino acids: CAISDSEFPTRNEQFF. The CDR3 DNA reads as TGTGCCATCAGTGACTCGGAATTCCCCACACGGAATGAGCAGTTCTTC.